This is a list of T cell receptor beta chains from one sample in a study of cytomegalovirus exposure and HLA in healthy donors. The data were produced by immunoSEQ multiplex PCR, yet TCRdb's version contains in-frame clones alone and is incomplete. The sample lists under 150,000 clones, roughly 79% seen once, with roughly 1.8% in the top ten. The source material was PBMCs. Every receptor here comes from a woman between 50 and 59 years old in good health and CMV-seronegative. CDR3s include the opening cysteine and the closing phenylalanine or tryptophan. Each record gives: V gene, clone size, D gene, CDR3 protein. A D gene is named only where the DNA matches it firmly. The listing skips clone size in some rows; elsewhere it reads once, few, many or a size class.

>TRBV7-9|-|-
CASSLAWGDDGYTF
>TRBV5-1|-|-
CASSLLPGARGYTF
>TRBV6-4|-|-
CASSDSGRTGAFF
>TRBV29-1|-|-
CSVDRGIRTDTQYF
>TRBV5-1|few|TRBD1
CASRSTGTGVRSEAFF
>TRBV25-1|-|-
CASSEYREFGEKLFF
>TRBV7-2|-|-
CASSLGGGYNEQFF
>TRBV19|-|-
CASSVDRVNTEAFF
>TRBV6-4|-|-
CASSDSPGDGTGELFF
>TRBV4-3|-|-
CASSLAAPASSYNEQFF
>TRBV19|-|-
CASSIYPSTDTQYF
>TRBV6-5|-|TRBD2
CASRQGTSATYEQYF
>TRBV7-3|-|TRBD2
CASSSRPGTSPNEQFF
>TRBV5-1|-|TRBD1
CASSPDRGTNEKLFF
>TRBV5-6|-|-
CASSLGLMSSYEQYF
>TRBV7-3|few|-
CASSLPRVQGVRGETQYF
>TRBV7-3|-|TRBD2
CASSSLGTRGSYNEQFF
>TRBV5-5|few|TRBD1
CASSLEVWQGDDTEAFF
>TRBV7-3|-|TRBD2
CASSLLAGVPYEQYF
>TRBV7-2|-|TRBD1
CASSLPGQLMGYTF
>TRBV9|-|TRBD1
CASSVDRGEQFF
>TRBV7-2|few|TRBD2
CASSRGTRALEQYF
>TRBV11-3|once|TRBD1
CASSSRQGEETQYF
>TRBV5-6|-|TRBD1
CASSLFHGVGGARSYEQYF
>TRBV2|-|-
CASSEASMNTEAFF
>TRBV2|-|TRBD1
CASSAMGQRTNQAQHF
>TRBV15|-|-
CATSRGPTGHSNTEAFF
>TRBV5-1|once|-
CASSIRVQAGSNEKLFF
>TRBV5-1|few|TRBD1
CASSLGTGQNQPQHF
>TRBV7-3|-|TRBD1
CASSTTGGAVGYTF
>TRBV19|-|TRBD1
CASSERQGAVAKNIQYF
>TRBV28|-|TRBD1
CASSSTDRGIHEQFF
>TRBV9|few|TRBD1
CASGPDRGRGETQYF
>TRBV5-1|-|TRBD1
CASSLKGDRRSSGNTIYF
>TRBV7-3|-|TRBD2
CASSPSGTSADTQYF
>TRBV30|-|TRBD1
CAWSWTGNYGYTF
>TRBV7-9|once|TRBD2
CASSLRLAGVGTDTQYF
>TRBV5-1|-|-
CASSEQGDYGYTF
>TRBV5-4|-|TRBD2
CASSFLGSGKFF
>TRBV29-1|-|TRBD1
CSVRSGQGDTEAFF
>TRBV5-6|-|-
CASSWGGAWENQPQHF
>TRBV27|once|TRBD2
CASRRGTSGRTGELFF